This T cell receptor (beta chain) was captured in a study of T cells in Graves' hyperthyroidism and ophthalmopathy (dated by TCRdb to about 2019). In terms of the full investigation: Peripheral blood samples were taken at the time of initial diagnosis, prior to any treatment. After sampling, hyperthyroidism patients received methimazole starting at 30 mg daily, and ophthalmopathy patients received high-dose intravenous methylprednisolone. The paper reports TCR Vbeta CDR3 sequencing of over 130 peripheral blood samples: some 44 ophthalmopathy, 70 to 85 hyperthyroidism and some 17 progressor patients. In about 6 Graves' hyperthyroidism patients, the study also compared T-cell repertoires from thyroid tissue with T-cell repertoires from blood. For training and testing, the 100 patients in the discovery cohort were randomly divided in a 7:3 ratio. Whether ophthalmopathy could be predicted prospectively was tested in an independent validation cohort made up of approximately 19 hyperthyroidism patients plus 17 patients who later progressed to ophthalmopathy. To identify distinguishing TCR V-J signatures, a discovery cohort of some 100 patients was used, comprising 40 to 45 with Graves' ophthalmopathy and some 60 with stable Graves' hyperthyroidism. The paper as a whole reports these results and caveats: In validation, the model predicted progression to ophthalmopathy with around 71% sensitivity and roughly 72% specificity, a median of about six months before onset. A model built on a 13 V-J signature distinguished ophthalmopathy from stable hyperthyroidism, reaching over 85% sensitivity and under 84% specificity in cross-validation and 80%/75% in testing. Most expanded thyroid clonotypes (frequency above 0.001) were also detected in blood, suggesting blood repertoires may reflect thyroid immune responses. No statistical method was used to set the sample size in advance, and investigators knew the group allocation.

V is pruned by 3 bases and J by 6 bases, leaving 5 bases of the junction without a gene match. The CDR3 covers 15 residues, taking in both the cysteine and the phenylalanine. Only the CDR3 DNA is retained, 45 bases long and in frame from the first base. Looking up the germline V gene yields CDR1 KGHDR and CDR2 SFDVKD. The TCR beta CDR3 regions were amplified from the RNA transcripts. The first round of RT-PCR for the TCR CDR3 was performed with the HTBI primer set and the Qiagen OneStep RT-PCR kit. Libraries were constructed in a second round of multiplex PCR, after which size selection and purification were performed. Paired-end sequencing of the libraries was performed with 100 bp reads on an Illumina HiSeq2000. The study's own analysis went as follows. Raw data were processed with SOAPnuke, discarding reads with adapters, uncalled bases, mean Phred below 15, or no exact constant-primer or identifier match. COPE v1.2.5 was used to merge the high-quality paired reads, and each unique nucleotide sequence was defined as a clonotype. MiTCR v1.1 was used to align the clonotypes against IMGT TRBV, TRBD and TRBJ reference segments. Analysis was restricted to V-J combinations with a frequency above 0.0001, which covered roughly 99% of repertoires. A TCS score was defined as the ratio of F50 (clonal expansion) to E x V (chaos), with BLOSUM62-based TCRdist applied between CDR3 peptides within each V-J. Welch's t-statistics and random forest reduced 500 to 550 V-J features to roughly 13, which were used in a naive Bayes classifier (R e1071). Using fastp at Q25 and MiXCR, TCRdb reprocessed the public reads and kept productive beta chains. Rows with a matching CDR3 protein are joined into one entry that keeps the most common DNA and genes. TCRdb's processing, not the authors', yielded these V and J calls. Across this sample there are approximately 420,000 distinct CDR3 sequences, with 15% seen only once. The ten largest account for around a third of the sample.

Of note for this clonotype: It lacks a known antigen. It has no much larger one-base neighbor in the sample; base qualities were not kept.

Stable Graves' hyperthyroidism was defined as the absence of progression to ophthalmopathy over 18 months of follow-up. Hyperthyroidism patients were newly diagnosed, had a disease duration of under 2 months, and were aged 18 to 65 years. The study excluded patients with uncontrolled infections, other autoimmune diseases, pregnancy or lactation. Diagnoses were based on clinical symptoms, serum thyroxine and TRAb, thyroid ultrasound and orbital computed tomography. PBMCs were isolated from more than 8 ml of fresh peripheral blood by Ficoll-Paque density gradient centrifugation. Total RNA was extracted with Trizol reagent, and quality was checked on an Agilent 2100 Bioanalyzer.

Recombination connected TRBV24-1 to TRBJ2-3, and 10 junctional nucleotides match TRBD2. Sample: blood. The TCR sequence derives from a woman aged 25 to 39 with Graves' hyperthyroidism. The CDR3 is CATSDPAGGTDTQYF. The DNA is as follows: TGTGCCACCAGTGATCCAGCGGGAGGGACGGATACGCAGTATTTT.